The entry that follows covers one T cell receptor (beta chain) sequence. This sample stems from a study of control samples from healthy donors and cancer patients. CDR3 length: 13 amino acids. The V end lost 2 bases, the J end lost 10 bases, and 9 bases lay between the germline ends. Germline CDR1 reads SEHNR; CDR2 reads FQNEAQ (reference sequence). Profiled with immunoSEQ multiplex PCR; TCRdb holds only in-frame clones, not every one. The sample includes 190,000 or so clones, 80% to 95% of them seen just once. The TCR comes from a young man in good health. The sequencing input was blood. The chain is built from TRBV7-9 and TRBJ1-6; D unresolved. The chain's CDR3 is CASSLSNRSPLHF. The CDR3 DNA is TGTGCCAGCAGCTTATCTAACCGCTCACCCCTCCACTTT.